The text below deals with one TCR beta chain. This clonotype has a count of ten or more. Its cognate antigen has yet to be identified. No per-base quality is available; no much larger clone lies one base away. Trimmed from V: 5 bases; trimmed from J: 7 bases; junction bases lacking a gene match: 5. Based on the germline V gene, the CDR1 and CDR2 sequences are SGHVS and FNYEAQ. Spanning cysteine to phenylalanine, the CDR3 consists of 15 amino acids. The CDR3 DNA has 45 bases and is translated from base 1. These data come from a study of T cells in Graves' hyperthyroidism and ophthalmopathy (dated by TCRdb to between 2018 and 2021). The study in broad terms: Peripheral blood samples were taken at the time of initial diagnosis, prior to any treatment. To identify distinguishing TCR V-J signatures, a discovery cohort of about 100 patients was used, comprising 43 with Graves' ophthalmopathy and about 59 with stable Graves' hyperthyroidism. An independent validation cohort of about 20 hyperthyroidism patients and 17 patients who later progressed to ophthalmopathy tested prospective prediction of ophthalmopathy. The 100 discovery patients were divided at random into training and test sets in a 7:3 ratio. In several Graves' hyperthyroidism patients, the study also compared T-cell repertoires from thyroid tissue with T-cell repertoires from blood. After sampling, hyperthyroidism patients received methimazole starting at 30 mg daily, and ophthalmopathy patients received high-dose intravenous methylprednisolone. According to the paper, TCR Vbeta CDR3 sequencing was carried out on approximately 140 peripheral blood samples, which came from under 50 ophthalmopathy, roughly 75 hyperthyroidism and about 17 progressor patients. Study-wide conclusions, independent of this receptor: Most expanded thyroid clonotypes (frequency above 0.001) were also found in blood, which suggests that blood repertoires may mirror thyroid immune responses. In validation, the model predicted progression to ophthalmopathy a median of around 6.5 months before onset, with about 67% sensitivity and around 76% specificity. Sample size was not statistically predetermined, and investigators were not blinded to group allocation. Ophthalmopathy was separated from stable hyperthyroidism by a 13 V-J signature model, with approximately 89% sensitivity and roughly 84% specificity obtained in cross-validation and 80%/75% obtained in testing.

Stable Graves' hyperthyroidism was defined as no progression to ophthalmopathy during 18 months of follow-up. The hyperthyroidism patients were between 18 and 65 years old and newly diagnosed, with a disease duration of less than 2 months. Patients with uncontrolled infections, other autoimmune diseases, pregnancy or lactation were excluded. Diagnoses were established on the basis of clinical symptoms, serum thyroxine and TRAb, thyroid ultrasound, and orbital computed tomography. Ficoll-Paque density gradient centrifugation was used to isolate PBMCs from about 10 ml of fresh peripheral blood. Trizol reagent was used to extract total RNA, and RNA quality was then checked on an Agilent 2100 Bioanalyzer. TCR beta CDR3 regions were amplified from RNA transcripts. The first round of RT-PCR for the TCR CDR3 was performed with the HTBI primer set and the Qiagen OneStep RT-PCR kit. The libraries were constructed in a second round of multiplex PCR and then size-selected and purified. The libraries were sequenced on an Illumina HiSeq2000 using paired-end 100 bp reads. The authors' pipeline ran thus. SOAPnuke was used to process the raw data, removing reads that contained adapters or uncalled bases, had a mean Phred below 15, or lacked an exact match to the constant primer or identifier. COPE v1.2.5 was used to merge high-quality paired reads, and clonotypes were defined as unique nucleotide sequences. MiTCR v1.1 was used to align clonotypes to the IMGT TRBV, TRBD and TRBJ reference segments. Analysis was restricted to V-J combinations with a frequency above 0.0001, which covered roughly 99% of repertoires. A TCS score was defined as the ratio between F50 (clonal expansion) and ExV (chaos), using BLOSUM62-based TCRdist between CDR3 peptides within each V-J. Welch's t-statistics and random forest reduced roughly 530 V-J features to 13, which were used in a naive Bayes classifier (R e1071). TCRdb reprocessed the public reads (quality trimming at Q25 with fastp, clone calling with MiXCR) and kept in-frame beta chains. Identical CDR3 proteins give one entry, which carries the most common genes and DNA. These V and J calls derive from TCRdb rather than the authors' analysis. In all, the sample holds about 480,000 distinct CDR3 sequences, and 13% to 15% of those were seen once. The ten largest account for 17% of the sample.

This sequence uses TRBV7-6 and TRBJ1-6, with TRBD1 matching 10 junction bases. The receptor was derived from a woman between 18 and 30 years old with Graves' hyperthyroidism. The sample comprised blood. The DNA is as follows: TGTGCCAGCAGCACCCGGACAGGGGGGAATTCACCCCTCCACTTT. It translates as CASSTRTGGNSPLHF. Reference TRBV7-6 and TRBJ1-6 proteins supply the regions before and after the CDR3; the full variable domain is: GAGVSQSPRYKVTKRGQDVALRCDPISGHVSLYWYRQALGQGPEFLTYFNYEAQQDKSGLPNDRFSAERPEGSISTLTIQRTEQRDSAMYRCASSTRTGGNSPLHFGNGTRLTVT.